This T cell receptor beta chain is drawn from a study of cytomegalovirus exposure and HLA in healthy donors. General study findings and limits: As confirmed in vitro, three CMV-associated chains were specific for CMV antigens. The study recorded more than 150 TCR beta chains that were cytomegalovirus-associated. The majority of TCR sequences were rare, yet some public TCRs appeared in many donors.

TCRdb's copy holds only in-frame clones and misses some; the assay was immunoSEQ multiplex PCR. The table shows some 140,000 clones, with more than 70% occurring only once. A remark on this clone: Its specificity is unknown.

Trimming took 6 bases from V and 5 from J, leaving 14 bases between them. Germline V gene sequence: CDR1 MRHNA, CDR2 SNTAGT. The CDR3 loop spans 14 amino acids. This sequence joins TRBV6-4 and TRBJ2-1, with a weak D call TRBD1 (6 bases). The origin of this receptor is a human donor in good health. Sequenced input: PBMCs. This chain's CDR3 is CASSGQGNHNEQFF. CDR3 in DNA: TGTGCCAGCAGCGGCCAGGGGAACCACAATGAGCAGTTCTTC.